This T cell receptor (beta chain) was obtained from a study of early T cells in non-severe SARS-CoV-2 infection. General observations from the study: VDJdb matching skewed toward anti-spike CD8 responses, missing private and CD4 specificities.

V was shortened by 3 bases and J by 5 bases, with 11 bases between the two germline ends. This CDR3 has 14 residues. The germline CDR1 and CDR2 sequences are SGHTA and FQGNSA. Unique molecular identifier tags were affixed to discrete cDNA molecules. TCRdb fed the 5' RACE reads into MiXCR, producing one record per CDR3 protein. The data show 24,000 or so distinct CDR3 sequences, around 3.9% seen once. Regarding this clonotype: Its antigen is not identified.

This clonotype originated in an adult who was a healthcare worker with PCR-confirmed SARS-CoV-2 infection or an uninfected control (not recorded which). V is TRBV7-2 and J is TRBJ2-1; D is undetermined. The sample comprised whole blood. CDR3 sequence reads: CASSLVEPNNEQFF. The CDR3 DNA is TGTGCCAGCAGCTTGGTCGAGCCTAACAATGAGCAGTTCTTC.